The next 18 T cell receptor beta chains were all read from a single sample in a study of cytomegalovirus exposure and HLA in healthy donors (dated by TCRdb to 2017 to 2019). Receptor amplification or capture employed the immunoSEQ multiplex PCR assay. The multiplex PCR relied on a mix of 60 forward primers for TCR Vbeta segments and 13 reverse primers for TCR Jbeta segments. The source is immuneACCESS, and TCRdb retained only in-frame sequences with V and J called. Part of the clones is not carried over; for the studies checked, unresolved V genes explain less than half of this, and the remainder is unexplained. The sample yields roughly 180,000 clones; about four fifths were counted once. Jointly, the top ten make up roughly 5.2% of the sample. Sample: PBMCs. The receptors were gathered from a girl aged 10 to 17 in good health and CMV-seropositive.

V and J are TRBV7-9 and TRBJ1-3; D not resolved. V dropped 0 bases and J dropped 4 bases, with 10 bases sitting between them. The CDR3 runs 15 residues. Per germline, CDR1 SEHNR and CDR2 FQNEAQ (reference sequence). The CDR3 DNA is TGTGCCAGCAGCTTAGCCGAGACTGTCGGAAACACCATATATTTT. Translated, it gives CASSLAETVGNTIYF.

The V gene is TRBV5-6, the J gene TRBJ1-6; D call uncertain. The CDR3 consists of 15 residues. V was shortened by 0 bases and J by 4 bases, with 8 bases between the two germline ends. From germline, CDR1 is SGHDT and CDR2 YYEEEE. CDR3 nucleotides: TGTGCCAGCAGCTTGGATCCGGGTTATAATTCACCCCTCCACTTT. As protein: CASSLDPGYNSPLHF.

The chain is built from TRBV14 and TRBJ2-2; 9 nucleotides match TRBD1. CDR1 is SGHDN, CDR2 FVKESK, per germline. V shed 2 bases and J 1 base; nucleotides not matched to a gene: 11. This CDR3 has 19 residues. The CDR3 protein is CASSQLRDRARMNTGELFF. For the CDR3, the DNA is TGTGCCAGCAGCCAACTCCGGGACAGGGCCCGGATGAACACCGGGGAGCTGTTTTTT.

The V and J genes are TRBV10-3 and TRBJ2-7; 12 positions agree with TRBD1. Germline trimming cut 10 bases from V and 6 bases from J; bases unmatched to any gene: 10. Germline V gene sequence: CDR1 ENHRY, CDR2 SYGVKD. This CDR3 region has 14 residues. CDR3 sequence: CASSDRDRGREQYF. For the CDR3, the DNA is TGTGCCAGTTCCGACCGGGACAGGGGGCGCGAGCAGTACTTC.

The chain is built from TRBV4-1 and TRBJ1-4, with 10 bases fitting TRBD1. The CDR3 is 17 residues long. J was trimmed by 4 bases and V by 0 bases; bases with no gene match: 5. Germline assignment: CDR1 MGHRA and CDR2 YSYEKL. Written as DNA, the CDR3 is TGCGCCAGCAGCCAAGATGCGACAGGGGGCTTTAATGAAAAACTGTTTTTT. Its translation: CASSQDATGGFNEKLFF.

The chain employs TRBV5-1 and TRBJ1-6; possible D gene TRBD1, 5 bases. The CDR3 contains 13 residues. The V end was cut by 0 bases, the J end by 9 bases, with 7 bases between. CDR1 is SGHRS and CDR2 is YFSETQ in the germline V gene. The CDR3 DNA sequence: TGCGCCAGCAGCTTGGAAGGGGCTTCACCCCTCCACTTT. Residues: CASSLEGASPLHF. Looking up the rest from reference TRBV5-1 and TRBJ1-6 gives the full variable domain: KAGVTQTPRYLIKTRGQQVTLSCSPISGHRSVSWYQQTPGQGLQFLFEYFSETQRNKGNFPGRFSGRQFSNSRSEMNVSTLELGDSALYLCASSLEGASPLHFGNGTRLTVT.

This clone was counted a single time. The chain recombines TRBV11-2 with TRBJ1-1; TRBD1 matches 8 bases. The germline V gene encodes CDR1 SGHAT and CDR2 FQNNGV. The CDR3 extends over 17 amino acids. Trimming at V came to 2 bases and at J to 1 base, leaving 9 bases not matched to a gene. In DNA form, the CDR3 reads TGTGCCAGCAGCTTACCCTACGTTGGACAGGGGAACACTGAAGCTTTCTTT. This sequence encodes CASSLPYVGQGNTEAFF.

This chain joins TRBV4-1 and TRBJ1-4; TRBD1 might be the D (5 bases). V shed 3 bases and J shed 7 bases, with 21 bases lying between them. CDR1 is MGHRA and CDR2 is YSYEKL in the germline V gene. The CDR3 loop spans 17 amino acids. The CDR3 region is CASSHGSGKGLGEKLFF. The CDR3 nucleotides read TGCGCCAGCAGCCATGGGTCAGGGAAGGGCCTTGGTGAAAAACTGTTTTTT.

The V and J genes are TRBV27 and TRBJ2-5, with TRBD1 identical over 7 bases. With the DNA end fitting TRBJ2-7 better, the J assignment may be wrong. CDR3 size: 19 residues. Germline V gives CDR1 MNHEY, CDR2 SMNVEV (reference sequence). In DNA, the CDR3 is TGTGCCAGCAGTTTATCACCCATTAGACGACAGGGCCTGACCTACGAGCAGTACTTC. Translated: CASSLSPIRRQGLTYEQYF.

The chain is built from TRBV5-6 and TRBJ1-3, with a possible D match to TRBD1 (6 bases). The CDR3 is made up of 15 amino acids. The ends were cut back, 5 bases at V and 2 bases at J, with 14 bases in the middle. Germline loops: CDR1 SGHDT, CDR2 YYEEEE. The CDR3 nucleotides read TGTGCCAGCAGTTATGAGGGGGAAGCTGGAAACACCATATATTTT. Its protein is CASSYEGEAGNTIYF.

The chain recombines TRBV11-1 with TRBJ1-2; D is unresolved. From germline, CDR1 is SGHAT and CDR2 FQDESV (reference sequence). V gave up 1 base and J gave up 4 bases, with 10 bases separating them. CDR3 length equals 14 residues. CDR3 loop: CASSLDARVYGYTF. The CDR3 DNA reads as TGTGCCAGCAGCTTAGACGCACGGGTCTATGGCTACACCTTC.

V and J are TRBV27 and TRBJ2-3, with 9 bases matching TRBD1. The V and J ends lost 10 bases and 0 bases, in that order; junction bases with no gene match: 8. Germline V gene sequence: CDR1 MNHEY, CDR2 SMNVEV (reference sequence). The CDR3 loop spans 15 amino acids. For the CDR3, the DNA is TGTGCCACCTCTCCCGGGACAGGGAGCACAGATACGCAGTATTTT. Translating gives CATSPGTGSTDTQYF.

This chain uses TRBV5-6 with TRBJ2-4, with D maybe TRBD2 (6 bases). Trimming took 0 bases from V and 3 from J, leaving 10 bases between them. In germline, CDR1 is SGHDT, CDR2 YYEEEE. The CDR3 has 15 amino acids. Here the CDR3 reads CASSLERAVKNIQYF. DNA of the CDR3: TGTGCCAGCAGCTTGGAGCGGGCGGTCAAAAACATTCAGTACTTC.

The V and J genes are TRBV28 and TRBJ2-5, with a weak D call TRBD1 (5 bases). The CDR3 is 13 residues long. V was clipped by 2 bases and J by 4 bases, with 8 bases between them. Germline V gene sequence: CDR1 MDHEN, CDR2 SYDVKM. This chain's CDR3 is CASSLIQGETQYF. CDR3 bases: TGTGCCAGCAGTTTAATCCAGGGAGAGACCCAGTACTTC.

The V gene is TRBV6-4, the J gene TRBJ2-3; 14 bases map to TRBD2. Germline V CDR1 and CDR2: MRHNA, SNTAGT. V lost 5 bases to trimming and J lost 4 bases; unmatched junction nucleotides: 5. The CDR3 extends over 16 amino acids. CDR3 in DNA: TGTGCCAGCAGTCCGACGACTAGCGGGGGGGCAGATACGCAGTATTTT. It is translated as CASSPTTSGGADTQYF.

This clone was counted only a few times. The chain joins TRBV2 to TRBJ1-2; TRBD1 matches 10 bases. With V trimmed by 2 bases and J by 3 bases, 6 bases remained unmatched. Germline CDR1 reads SNHLY; CDR2 reads FYNNEI. The CDR3 covers 16 residues. CDR3 DNA: TGTGCCAGCAGTGAAAGGGGACAGGGGCCTTACTATGGCTACACCTTC. Residues: CASSERGQGPYYGYTF.

V gene TRBV5-1 combines with J gene TRBJ1-2, with D hard to call. V was clipped by 3 bases and J by 8 bases, with 8 bases between them. Looked up from germline, CDR1 is SGHRS and CDR2 is YFSETQ. The CDR3 covers 11 residues. CDR3 DNA sequence: TGCGCCAGCAGCTCCAGATGGGGCTACACCTTC. This gives the protein CASSSRWGYTF. The variable domain in full, completed from reference TRBV5-1 and TRBJ1-2, reads KAGVTQTPRYLIKTRGQQVTLSCSPISGHRSVSWYQQTPGQGLQFLFEYFSETQRNKGNFPGRFSGRQFSNSRSEMNVSTLELGDSALYLCASSSRWGYTFGSGTRLTVV.

This clone was detected only once. The chain combines TRBV5-1 with TRBJ2-5; weak D call: TRBD1 (5 bases). From germline, CDR1 is SGHRS and CDR2 YFSETQ. V was clipped by 2 bases and J by 0 bases, with 11 bases between them. The CDR3 has 15 residues. In DNA form, the CDR3 reads TGCGCCAGCAGCTTAAGGACACCCCACCAAGAGACCCAGTACTTC. Translation gives CASSLRTPHQETQYF. Combining the CDR3 with reference TRBV5-1 and TRBJ2-5 gives the whole variable domain KAGVTQTPRYLIKTRGQQVTLSCSPISGHRSVSWYQQTPGQGLQFLFEYFSETQRNKGNFPGRFSGRQFSNSRSEMNVSTLELGDSALYLCASSLRTPHQETQYFGPGTRLLVL.